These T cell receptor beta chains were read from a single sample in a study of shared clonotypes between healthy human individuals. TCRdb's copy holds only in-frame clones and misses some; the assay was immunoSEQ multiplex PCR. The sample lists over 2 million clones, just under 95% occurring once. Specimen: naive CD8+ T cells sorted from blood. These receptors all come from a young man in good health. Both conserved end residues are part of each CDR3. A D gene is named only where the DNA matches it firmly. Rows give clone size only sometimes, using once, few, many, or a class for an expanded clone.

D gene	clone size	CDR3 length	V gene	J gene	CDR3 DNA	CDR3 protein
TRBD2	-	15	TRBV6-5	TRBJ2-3	TGTGCCAGCAGCCCCGGGACTAGCCGCACAGATACGCAGTATTTT	CASSPGTSRTDTQYF
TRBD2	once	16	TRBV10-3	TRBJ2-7	TGTGCCATCAGTGTGGGAGGGCTACCGTCCAGCTACGAGCAGTACTTC	CAISVGGLPSSYEQYF
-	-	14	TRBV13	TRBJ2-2	TGTGCCAGCAGCTCACTAGGGCTAGCCGGGGAGCTGTTTTTT	CASSSLGLAGELFF
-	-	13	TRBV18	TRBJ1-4	TGTGCCAGCTCACCCCAGGGCGGAGAAAAACTGTTTTTT	CASSPQGGEKLFF
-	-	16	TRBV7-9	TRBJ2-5	TGTGCCAGCAGCGCATCATTAGGCAGGGGACAAGAGACCCAGTACTTC	CASSASLGRGQETQYF
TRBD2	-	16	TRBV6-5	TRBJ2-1	TGTGCCAGCAGTTATAGTAGCGGGGAAGCGTACAATGAGCAGTTCTTC	CASSYSSGEAYNEQFF
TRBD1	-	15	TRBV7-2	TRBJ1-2	TGTGCCAGCAGCGCCCCGGGACAGGGAGGGTCTGGCTACACCTTC	CASSAPGQGGSGYTF
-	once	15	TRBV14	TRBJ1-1	TGTGCCAGCAGCCCTAGTGCGGGGGTGTACACTGAAGCTTTCTTT	CASSPSAGVYTEAFF
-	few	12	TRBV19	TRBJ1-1	TGTGCCAGTAGTATTGGGAACACTGAAGCTTTCTTT	CASSIGNTEAFF
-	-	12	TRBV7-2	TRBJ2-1	TGTGCCAGCAGCAGGACAGGACTAGAGCAGTTCTTC	CASSRTGLEQFF
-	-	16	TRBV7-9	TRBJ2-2	TGTGCCAGCAGCTTACCCGAAAACCCGAACACCGGGGAGCTGTTTTTT	CASSLPENPNTGELFF
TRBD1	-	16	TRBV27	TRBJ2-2	TGTGCCAGCAGTTCCCGGGACAGGGGGTACACCGGGGAGCTGTTTTTT	CASSSRDRGYTGELFF
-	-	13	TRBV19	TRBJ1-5	TGTGCCAGTAGTATGGGGGGTAATCAGCCCCAGCATTTT	CASSMGGNQPQHF
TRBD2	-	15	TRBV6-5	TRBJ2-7	TGTGCCAGCAGTTACGGACTAGGGGCCTCCTACGAGCAGTACTTC	CASSYGLGASYEQYF
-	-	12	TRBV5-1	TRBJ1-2	TGCGCCAGCAGCCAAGGGGACTATGGCTACACCTTC	CASSQGDYGYTF
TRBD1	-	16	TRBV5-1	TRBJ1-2	TGCGCCAGCAGCCCTTGGACAGGGCAAACTAACTATGGCTACACCTTC	CASSPWTGQTNYGYTF
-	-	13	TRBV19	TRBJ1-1	TGTGCCAGTAGTTACCGAGGGGACCACGAAGCTTTCTTT	CASSYRGDHEAFF
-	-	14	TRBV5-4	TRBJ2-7	TGTGCCAGCAGCTTAAAGGGACCGTGGCCAGTGGAGTACTTC	CASSLKGPWPVEYF
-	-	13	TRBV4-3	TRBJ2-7	TGCGCCAGCAGCCCGAGATTGAGCTACGAGCAGTACTTC	CASSPRLSYEQYF
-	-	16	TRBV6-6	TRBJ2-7	TGTGCCAGCAGTAGCCCCGGGACTCAGTTCTCCTACGAGCAGTACTTC	CASSSPGTQFSYEQYF